The rows below give T cell receptor beta chains drawn from one sample of a study of shared clonotypes between healthy human individuals. Some clones are missing from TCRdb's copy, which holds only in-frame ones; the method was immunoSEQ multiplex PCR. The sample has fewer than 550,000 clones; 60% to 80% are singletons. The material sequenced was PBMCs. Receptors originate from a woman aged 40 to 50 in good health. Some clones in this sample may be carry-over from other donors' samples. CDR3s include the opening cysteine and the closing phenylalanine or tryptophan. Fields, in order: J gene, V gene, D gene, clone size, CDR3 protein, CDR3 DNA. The D gene is left open where the match is weak. The size field is filled for only some rows; it gives once, few, many or a size class.

TRBJ1-2	TRBV29-1	.	.	CSAADRLNYGYTF	TGCAGCGCGGCGGACAGACTTAACTATGGCTACACCTTC
TRBJ2-7	TRBV4-3	TRBD1	.	CASSQGGQGAYEQYF	TGCGCCAGCAGCCAAGGGGGACAGGGGGCTTACGAGCAGTACTTC
TRBJ2-2	TRBV11-2	TRBD1	.	CASSSTGGTGELFF	TGTGCCAGCAGCTCGACAGGGGGAACCGGGGAGCTGTTTTTT
TRBJ2-3	TRBV6-5	.	.	CASSNRERGTDTQYF	TGTGCCAGCAGTAACAGGGAGCGGGGCACAGATACGCAGTATTTT
TRBJ1-2	TRBV14	.	.	CASSQGGALGSQGYGYTF	TGTGCCAGCAGCCAAGGAGGGGCTTTGGGCTCCCAGGGCTATGGCTACACCTTC
TRBJ2-3	TRBV9	TRBD2	.	CASSVGVAGGGTDTQYF	TGTGCCAGCAGCGTAGGAGTAGCGGGAGGGGGCACAGATACGCAGTATTTT
TRBJ2-1	TRBV30	TRBD2	.	CAWSGGLFNEQFF	TGTGCCTGGAGTGGGGGACTATTCAATGAGCAGTTCTTC
TRBJ2-1	TRBV27	.	.	CASSLGAGNEQFF	TGTGCCAGCAGTTTAGGTGCCGGCAATGAGCAGTTCTTC
TRBJ1-3	TRBV5-1	.	.	CASSSTWPGEDTIYF	TGCGCCAGCAGCTCAACCTGGCCGGGAGAGGACACCATATATTTT
TRBJ2-4	TRBV2	.	.	CASSRVLGKNIQYF	TGTGCCAGCAGCAGGGTGTTGGGCAAAAACATTCAGTACTTC
TRBJ2-5	TRBV4-3	.	.	CASSQDRGGEETQYF	TGCGCCAGCAGCCAAGATAGGGGGGGCGAAGAGACCCAGTACTTC
TRBJ1-2	TRBV7-6	TRBD1	.	CASSPRPGQRNYGYTF	TGTGCCAGCAGCCCAAGGCCGGGACAGAGAAACTATGGCTACACCTTC
TRBJ2-1	TRBV5-1	.	.	CASSLTAGTYNEQFF	TGCGCCAGCAGCCTCACCGCCGGGACCTACAATGAGCAGTTCTTC
TRBJ2-5	TRBV9	.	.	CASSGAGASLSLKTQYF	TGTGCCAGCAGCGGGGCAGGGGCGAGTCTTTCATTGAAGACCCAGTACTTC
TRBJ2-2	TRBV6-1	.	.	CASSVDSANTGELFF	TGTGCCAGCAGTGTTGACAGCGCGAACACCGGGGAGCTGTTTTTT
TRBJ2-1	TRBV7-9	.	.	CASSQRLGGYNEQFF	TGTGCCAGCAGCCAGCGACTAGGGGGCTACAATGAGCAGTTCTTC
TRBJ2-2	TRBV28	TRBD2	.	CASSFNLAGERAGELFF	TGTGCCAGCAGTTTTAATCTAGCGGGAGAAAGAGCCGGGGAGCTGTTTTTT
TRBJ2-3	TRBV7-6	TRBD1	.	CASSRGQWDTDTQYF	TGTGCCAGCAGCAGGGGACAGTGGGACACAGATACGCAGTATTTT
TRBJ2-5	TRBV4-1	.	.	CASSQPLRRGEEQYF	TGCGCCAGCAGCCAACCTCTACGGCGCGGAGAGGAGCAGTACTTC
TRBJ1-3	TRBV2	.	few	CASSGGDGNTIYF	TGTGCCAGCAGTGGAGGGGACGGAAACACCATATATTTT
TRBJ1-6	TRBV11-2	TRBD1	.	CASSFQQGALHF	TGTGCCAGCAGCTTCCAACAGGGGGCCCTCCACTTT
TRBJ2-2	TRBV19	TRBD1	.	CASRGTGMTNTGELFF	TGTGCCAGTAGGGGGACAGGGATGACGAACACCGGGGAGCTGTTTTTT
TRBJ2-3	TRBV5-4	.	.	CASSLGGGFTDTQYF	TGTGCCAGCAGCTTGGGAGGGGGATTCACAGATACGCAGTATTTT
TRBJ2-3	TRBV18	TRBD1	once	CASSPRTGGTDTQYF	TGTGCCAGCTCACCGCGGACAGGGGGCACAGATACGCAGTATTTT
TRBJ2-1	TRBV4-1	TRBD2	.	CASSRPKGLAGPNPYNEQFF	TGCGCCAGCAGCCGTCCGAAGGGACTAGCGGGACCTAATCCCTACAATGAGCAGTTCTTC
TRBJ2-1	TRBV11-2	.	.	CASAVVSVHNEQFF	TGTGCCAGCGCCGTGGTCTCTGTCCACAATGAGCAGTTCTTC
TRBJ2-5	TRBV27	TRBD1	.	CASRQGRETQYF	TGTGCCAGCCGACAGGGGAGGGAGACCCAGTACTTC
TRBJ1-5	TRBV27	.	.	CASSHINQPQHF	TGTGCCAGCAGCCATATCAATCAGCCCCAGCATTTT
TRBJ2-5	TRBV7-9	TRBD1	.	CASSRYGETGETQYF	TGTGCCAGCAGCCGATATGGGGAGACAGGGGAGACCCAGTACTTC
TRBJ2-6	TRBV5-1	.	.	CASSSGGPGGGGGANVLTF	TGCGCCAGCAGCTCAGGAGGGCCAGGGGGTGGCGGTGGGGCCAACGTCCTGACTTTC
TRBJ2-3	TRBV5-1	.	.	CASSLGGPTDTQYF	TGCGCCAGCAGCTTGGGTGGGCCGACAGATACGCAGTATTTT
TRBJ2-7	TRBV7-3	.	.	CASSLSLGYEQYF	TGTGCCAGCAGCTTAAGCTTAGGCTACGAGCAGTACTTC
TRBJ1-2	TRBV27	.	.	CASSLSAADIDYGYTF	TGTGCCAGCAGTTTATCTGCGGCCGACATAGACTATGGCTACACCTTC
TRBJ2-3	TRBV6-1	TRBD2	once	CASSWGGVDTQYF	TGTGCCAGCTCCTGGGGGGGGGTGGATACGCAGTATTTT
TRBJ2-5	TRBV7-2	TRBD2	.	CASSPGGRETQYF	TGTGCCAGCAGCCCGGGGGGTCGGGAGACCCAGTACTTC
TRBJ2-7	TRBV7-2	.	.	CASSQFAGPYEQYF	TGCGCCAGCAGCCAATTTGCGGGGCCCTACGAGCAGTACTTC
TRBJ1-4	TRBV4-2	.	.	CASSPGWMGEKLFF	TGTGCCAGCAGCCCCGGGTGGATGGGTGAAAAACTGTTTTTT
TRBJ1-1	TRBV28	TRBD1	.	CASSPRDRAEAFF	TGTGCCAGCAGTCCCCGGGACAGGGCGGAAGCTTTCTTT
TRBJ1-1	TRBV28	.	few	CASSLVDTLNTEAFF	TGTGCCAGCAGTTTAGTGGACACTTTAAACACTGAAGCTTTCTTT
TRBJ1-1	TRBV6-1	.	few	CASNGDNTEAFF	TGTGCCAGCAATGGGGACAACACTGAAGCTTTCTTT
TRBJ2-5	TRBV6-1	.	.	CASSALGETQYF	TGTGCCAGCAGTGCCCTCGGGGAGACCCAGTACTTC
TRBJ1-4	TRBV7-6	TRBD1	once	CASSRTGGHSNEKLFF	TGTGCCAGCAGCAGGACAGGGGGCCACTCTAATGAAAAACTGTTTTTT
TRBJ2-5	TRBV29-1	TRBD2	once	CSVERGTSGQETQYF	TGCAGCGTTGAGAGAGGGACTAGCGGCCAAGAGACCCAGTACTTC
TRBJ2-1	TRBV10-3	TRBD2	.	CAISESGSGRDFNEQFF	TGTGCCATCAGTGAGTCGGGTAGCGGGAGAGACTTCAATGAGCAGTTCTTC
TRBJ2-1	TRBV9	.	.	CASSEGAGAHNEQFF	TGTGCCAGCAGCGAGGGGGCGGGAGCCCACAATGAGCAGTTCTTC
TRBJ2-2	TRBV28	TRBD2	.	CASSFRGRTGELFF	TGTGCCAGCAGTTTCCGCGGGAGGACCGGGGAGCTGTTTTTT
TRBJ2-2	TRBV5-4	TRBD1	.	CASSLGQGPTNTGELFF	TGTGCCAGCAGCTTGGGACAGGGTCCGACGAACACCGGGGAGCTGTTTTTT
TRBJ2-5	TRBV21-1	.	.	CASTVLAIVFQETQYF	TGTGCCAGCACCGTACTAGCGATTGTTTTCCAAGAGACCCAGTACTTC
TRBJ2-5	TRBV27	TRBD2	.	CASSLGTSGRREETQYF	TGTGCCAGCAGTTTGGGGACTAGCGGGAGGCGGGAAGAGACCCAGTACTTC
TRBJ2-7	TRBV15	.	.	CATSTNLGRYEQYF	TGTGCCACCAGCACCAACTTAGGTCGCTACGAGCAGTACTTC
TRBJ1-1	TRBV29-1	.	few	CSVGRGDTEAFF	TGCAGCGTTGGAAGGGGTGACACTGAAGCTTTCTTT
TRBJ2-7	TRBV19	.	.	CASSAPGAYSYEQYF	TGTGCCAGTAGCGCCCCGGGGGCCTACTCCTACGAGCAGTACTTC
TRBJ2-1	TRBV18	TRBD1	.	CASSEDRDGEQFF	TGTGCCAGCTCAGAAGACAGGGACGGCGAGCAGTTCTTC
TRBJ2-7	TRBV6-1	.	.	CASKAQLSSYEQYF	TGTGCCAGCAAAGCACAATTGAGCTCCTACGAGCAGTACTTC
TRBJ1-5	TRBV6-1	.	few	CASSDRGDSNQPQHF	TGTGCCAGCAGTGATCGGGGGGACAGCAATCAGCCCCAGCATTTT